This T cell receptor (beta chain) emerged from a study of blood T cell repertoires in COVID-19. Study context: The United States, Italy and Spain supplied acute and convalescent COVID-19 samples. T cells, B-cell-depleted T cells, or PBMCs provided the cDNA or gDNA that served as material.

This clone was recorded a few times. Under the authors' procedure: Amplification of reference gene primers was used by the study to estimate nucleated cell counts. Repertoires were generated with immunoSEQ multiplex PCR, while TCRdb's copy carries only in-frame clones and drops some. That table gives V, J and clone size, and the DNA gave D and trimming. The table includes around 62,000 clones, roughly 84% detected once. This CDR3 has 18 amino acids. V dropped 0 bases and J dropped 2; count of bases not matched to a gene: 7. The germline V gene has CDR1 MNHEY and CDR2 SMNVEV (reference sequence). The sequenced sample was peripheral blood. The clonotype originates from a man in his forties or fifties with active COVID-19. The chain links TRBV27 to TRBJ1-5; 10 nucleotides agree with TRBD1. CDR3 nucleotide sequence: TGTGCCAGCAGTTTATCCGGGACAGGGGCTGTCGGCAATCAGCCCCAGCATTTT. Translation: CASSLSGTGAVGNQPQHF.